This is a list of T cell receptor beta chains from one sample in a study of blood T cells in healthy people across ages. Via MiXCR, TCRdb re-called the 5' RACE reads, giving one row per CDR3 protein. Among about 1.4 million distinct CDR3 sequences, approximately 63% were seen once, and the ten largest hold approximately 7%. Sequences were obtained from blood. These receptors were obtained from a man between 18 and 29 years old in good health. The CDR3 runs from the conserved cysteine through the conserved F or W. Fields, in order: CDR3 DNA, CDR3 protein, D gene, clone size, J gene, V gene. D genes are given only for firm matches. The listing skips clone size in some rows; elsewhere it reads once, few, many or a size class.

CDR3nt: TGTGCCAGCCGGGTTGGCAGGGACAAAGACAATGAGCAGTTCTTC
CDR3aa: CASRVGRDKDNEQFF
d_gene: -
abundance: -
j_gene: TRBJ2-1
v_gene: TRBV6-6

CDR3nt: TGTGCCAGCAGCCTCGGGTTGATCGAGCAGTACTTC
CDR3aa: CASSLGLIEQYF
d_gene: -
abundance: -
j_gene: TRBJ2-7
v_gene: TRBV5-6

CDR3nt: TGCAGTGCTAGTCGGGAGGGACCCTACGAGCAGTACTTC
CDR3aa: CSASREGPYEQYF
d_gene: TRBD2
abundance: few
j_gene: TRBJ2-7
v_gene: TRBV20-1

CDR3nt: TGTGCCAGCAGTTTCAATGCCAGGGGACAGGGCTACACCTTC
CDR3aa: CASSFNARGQGYTF
d_gene: TRBD1
abundance: -
j_gene: TRBJ1-2
v_gene: TRBV6-5

CDR3nt: TGCAGCGTGAAGGGACAGGTCCTACAAGAGACCCAGTACTTC
CDR3aa: CSVKGQVLQETQYF
d_gene: TRBD1
abundance: few
j_gene: TRBJ2-5
v_gene: TRBV29-1

CDR3nt: TGTGCCAGCACATATGGGACAGGGGGCCAAGGCTACACCTTC
CDR3aa: CASTYGTGGQGYTF
d_gene: TRBD1
abundance: -
j_gene: TRBJ1-2
v_gene: TRBV9

CDR3nt: TGTGCCAGCAGCCCCTTGGTCTATGGCTACACCTTC
CDR3aa: CASSPLVYGYTF
d_gene: -
abundance: -
j_gene: TRBJ1-2
v_gene: TRBV7-9

CDR3nt: TGTGCCAGCAGTCACGCGGGAGAGCAGTACTTC
CDR3aa: CASSHAGEQYF
d_gene: -
abundance: -
j_gene: TRBJ2-7
v_gene: TRBV6-2/TRBV6-3

CDR3nt: TGCAGCGGGGGGGACCCTAGCTCCTACAATGAGCAGTTCTTC
CDR3aa: CSGGDPSSYNEQFF
d_gene: -
abundance: -
j_gene: TRBJ2-1
v_gene: TRBV29-1

CDR3nt: TGTGCCAGCAGCTTAGGGTTTAGCGGGGGATCCTACAATGAGCAGTTCTTC
CDR3aa: CASSLGFSGGSYNEQFF
d_gene: TRBD2
abundance: -
j_gene: TRBJ2-1
v_gene: TRBV7-2

CDR3nt: TGTGCCAGCAGCCGCCTCTCTGGGGCCAACGTCCTGAATTTC
CDR3aa: CASSRLSGANVLNF
d_gene: -
abundance: -
j_gene: TRBJ2-6
v_gene: TRBV7-9

CDR3nt: TGTGTCGCGACTAGCTCCTACGAGCAGTACTTC
CDR3aa: CVATSSYEQYF
d_gene: -
abundance: -
j_gene: TRBJ2-7
v_gene: TRBV7-9

CDR3nt: TGTGCCAGCAGCCCCGCGAGACAGGGGATCCCCTACGAGCAGTACTTC
CDR3aa: CASSPARQGIPYEQYF
d_gene: TRBD1
abundance: -
j_gene: TRBJ2-7
v_gene: TRBV7-9

CDR3nt: TGCAGTGCTAGTACGGGGGCTAGGAGCTCCTACGAGCAGTACTTC
CDR3aa: CSASTGARSSYEQYF
d_gene: -
abundance: few
j_gene: TRBJ2-7
v_gene: TRBV20-1

CDR3nt: TGTGCCAGCAGCTTTTCATTACTAGCGGGACCCTCTCGCTCGTCCTACAATGAGCAGTTCTTC
CDR3aa: CASSFSLLAGPSRSSYNEQFF
d_gene: TRBD2
abundance: -
j_gene: TRBJ2-1
v_gene: TRBV11-1

CDR3nt: TGTGCCAGCAGTTTTCCCCGAGCAGATACGCAGTATTTT
CDR3aa: CASSFPRADTQYF
d_gene: -
abundance: few
j_gene: TRBJ2-3
v_gene: TRBV27

CDR3nt: TGTGCCAGCACCCCCGACAGCAACTATGGCTACACCTTC
CDR3aa: CASTPDSNYGYTF
d_gene: -
abundance: -
j_gene: TRBJ1-2
v_gene: TRBV12-3/TRBV12-4

CDR3nt: TGTGCCAGCAGGCTCCGGGACAGTGAGCTTACGCAGTATTTT
CDR3aa: CASRLRDSELTQYF
d_gene: TRBD1
abundance: -
j_gene: TRBJ2-3
v_gene: TRBV6-2/TRBV6-3

CDR3nt: TGCGCCAGCAGCATACTGACAGGGGACACCTACGAGCAGTACTTC
CDR3aa: CASSILTGDTYEQYF
d_gene: TRBD1
abundance: few
j_gene: TRBJ2-7
v_gene: TRBV5-1

CDR3nt: TGTGCCAGCAGTTCCGACTCCAATTATGAGGGCTACACCTTC
CDR3aa: CASSSDSNYEGYTF
d_gene: -
abundance: -
j_gene: TRBJ1-2
v_gene: TRBV28

CDR3nt: TGTGCCAGCAGTGAGAGACTAGGCACAGGGAACTACGAGCAGTACTTC
CDR3aa: CASSERLGTGNYEQYF
d_gene: -
abundance: -
j_gene: TRBJ2-7
v_gene: TRBV6-2/TRBV6-3

CDR3nt: TGTGCCAGCAGGGCGGGAGGCCTACAAGAGACCCAGTACTTC
CDR3aa: CASRAGGLQETQYF
d_gene: TRBD2
abundance: few
j_gene: TRBJ2-5
v_gene: TRBV2

CDR3nt: TGCAGTGCTCCCCCCTTACCGGGACTATACAATGAGCAGTTCTTC
CDR3aa: CSAPPLPGLYNEQFF
d_gene: TRBD2
abundance: -
j_gene: TRBJ2-1
v_gene: TRBV20-1

CDR3nt: TGTGCCAGCGGGGGTCGGGAGACAGATACGCAGTATTTT
CDR3aa: CASGGRETDTQYF
d_gene: -
abundance: few
j_gene: TRBJ2-3
v_gene: TRBV6-2/TRBV6-3

CDR3nt: TGCAGTGCTAGACTACCGCCTGCAGAAACAGATACGCAGTATTTT
CDR3aa: CSARLPPAETDTQYF
d_gene: -
abundance: -
j_gene: TRBJ2-3
v_gene: TRBV20-1

CDR3nt: TGTGCCACCAGCAGAGTTCGCGATAAAGAGACCCAGTACTTC
CDR3aa: CATSRVRDKETQYF
d_gene: -
abundance: few
j_gene: TRBJ2-5
v_gene: TRBV15

CDR3nt: TGTGCCAGCAGCCAATTACCGGGACAGGGGCCAGATACGCAGTATTTT
CDR3aa: CASSQLPGQGPDTQYF
d_gene: TRBD1
abundance: -
j_gene: TRBJ2-3
v_gene: TRBV14

CDR3nt: TGTGCCAGCAGCCAAGTGAGGCAAGGGATAAGGAACACTGAAGCTTTCTTT
CDR3aa: CASSQVRQGIRNTEAFF
d_gene: -
abundance: -
j_gene: TRBJ1-1
v_gene: TRBV3-1

CDR3nt: TGCAGTGCTTACCCGGGACAGGGTGGAAACACCATATATTTT
CDR3aa: CSAYPGQGGNTIYF
d_gene: TRBD1
abundance: -
j_gene: TRBJ1-3
v_gene: TRBV20-1

CDR3nt: TGTGCCATCAGTGCCAGCGGGAACCGTGCAGATACGCAGTATTTT
CDR3aa: CAISASGNRADTQYF
d_gene: TRBD2
abundance: few
j_gene: TRBJ2-3
v_gene: TRBV10-3

CDR3nt: TGTGCCAGCAGAAACCGGGACGGCGAAGAGACCCAGTACTTC
CDR3aa: CASRNRDGEETQYF
d_gene: -
abundance: -
j_gene: TRBJ2-5
v_gene: TRBV6-2/TRBV6-3

CDR3nt: TGCGCCAGCAGCCAAAACTTCCTGAAGCCTTTAGCGGAAAAAGAGACCCAGTACTTC
CDR3aa: CASSQNFLKPLAEKETQYF
d_gene: -
abundance: few
j_gene: TRBJ2-5
v_gene: TRBV4-1

CDR3nt: TGTGCCTCACGGACTGTCGGCACAGATACGCAGTATTTT
CDR3aa: CASRTVGTDTQYF
d_gene: -
abundance: few
j_gene: TRBJ2-3
v_gene: TRBV10-3

CDR3nt: TGTGCCAGCAGCCAGTTAGGGGTGGAGGGCGCTGAAGCTTTCTTT
CDR3aa: CASSQLGVEGAEAFF
d_gene: -
abundance: -
j_gene: TRBJ1-1
v_gene: TRBV13

CDR3nt: TGTGCCAGCATAGGACTAGCGGGAGACAAGACAGATACGCAGTATTTT
CDR3aa: CASIGLAGDKTDTQYF
d_gene: TRBD2
abundance: -
j_gene: TRBJ2-3
v_gene: TRBV2

CDR3nt: TGCAGTGCTAGTCCGGGAGCGCGTGTGGAAGCTTTCTTT
CDR3aa: CSASPGARVEAFF
d_gene: -
abundance: -
j_gene: TRBJ1-1
v_gene: TRBV20-1

CDR3nt: TGTGCCAGCAGCTCCGGGACAGAGCATCAAGAGACCCAGTACTTC
CDR3aa: CASSSGTEHQETQYF
d_gene: TRBD1
abundance: few
j_gene: TRBJ2-5
v_gene: TRBV13